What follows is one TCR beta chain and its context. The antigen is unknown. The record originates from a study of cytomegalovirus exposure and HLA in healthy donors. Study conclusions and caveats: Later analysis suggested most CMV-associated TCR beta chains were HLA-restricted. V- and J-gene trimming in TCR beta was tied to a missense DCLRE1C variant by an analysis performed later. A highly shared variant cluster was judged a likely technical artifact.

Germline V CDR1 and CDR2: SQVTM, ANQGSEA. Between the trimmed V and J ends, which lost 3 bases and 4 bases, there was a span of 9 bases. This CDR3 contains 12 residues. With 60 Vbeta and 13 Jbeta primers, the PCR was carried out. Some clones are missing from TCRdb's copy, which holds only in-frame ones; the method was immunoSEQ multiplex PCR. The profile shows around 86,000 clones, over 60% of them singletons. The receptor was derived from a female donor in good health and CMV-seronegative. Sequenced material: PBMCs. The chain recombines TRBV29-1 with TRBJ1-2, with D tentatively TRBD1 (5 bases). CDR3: CSVEGGRYGYTF. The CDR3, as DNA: TGCAGCGTTGAGGGGGGTCGCTATGGCTACACCTTC. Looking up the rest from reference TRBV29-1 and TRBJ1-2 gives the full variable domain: SAVISQKPSRDICQRGTSLTIQCQVDSQVTMMFWYRQQPGQSLTLIATANQGSEATYESGFVIDKFPISRPNLTFSTLTVSNMSPEDSSIYLCSVEGGRYGYTFGSGTRLTVV.